Sequencing of this T cell receptor (beta chain) was carried out in a study of blood T cell repertoires in COVID-19. Some clones are missing from TCRdb's copy, which holds only in-frame ones; the method was immunoSEQ multiplex PCR. The table records nearly 250,000 clones, approximately 89% of them present only once. Germline values: CDR1 ENHRY, CDR2 SYGVKD. The CDR3 runs to 13 residues. V was pared by 9 bases and J by 8 bases, with 9 bases of the junction left unmatched. Material: peripheral blood. The clonotype comes from a woman between 55 and 75 years old who had recovered from COVID-19. The genes are TRBV10-3 and TRBJ1-2; the match to TRBD1 covers 10 bases. The CDR3 region has the DNA TGTGCCATGTCCCGGGACAGGGGCCTGGGCTACACCTTC. Encoded protein: CAMSRDRGLGYTF.